This record covers a single T cell receptor beta chain. Cohort 3 donors were reported recovered after two negative PCRs, clearance, or symptom resolution. This specimen comes from a study of blood T cell repertoires in COVID-19. The overall study: COVID-19 samples, acute and convalescent, were from the United States, Italy and Spain.

The table came from immunoSEQ multiplex PCR; TCRdb's copy has only in-frame clones and leaves some out. The repertoire holds approximately 350,000 clones, with less than 90% as singletons. The CDR3 totals 13 residues. The V and J ends lost 1 base and 4 bases respectively, with 8 bases between them. The germline V gene has CDR1 SNHLY and CDR2 FYNNEI. V is TRBV2 and J is TRBJ2-7, with a tentative D call TRBD1 (6 bases). Sample: PBMCs or T cells enriched from blood (not recorded which). This clonotype originated in a woman aged 25 to 39 who had recovered from COVID-19. The CDR3 nucleotides are TGTGCCAGCAGTGAAGGACAGGAATACGAGCAGTACTTC. Translation: CASSEGQEYEQYF.